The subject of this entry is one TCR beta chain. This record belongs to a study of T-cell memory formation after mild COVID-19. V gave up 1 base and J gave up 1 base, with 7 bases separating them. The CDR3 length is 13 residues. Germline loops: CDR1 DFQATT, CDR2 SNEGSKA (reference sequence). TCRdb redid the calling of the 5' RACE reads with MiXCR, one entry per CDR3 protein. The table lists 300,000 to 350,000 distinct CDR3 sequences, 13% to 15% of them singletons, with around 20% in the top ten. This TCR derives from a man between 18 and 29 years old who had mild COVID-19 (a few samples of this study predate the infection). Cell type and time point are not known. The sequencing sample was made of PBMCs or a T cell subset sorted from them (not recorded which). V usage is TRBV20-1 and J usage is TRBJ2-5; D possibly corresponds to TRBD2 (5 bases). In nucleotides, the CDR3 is TGCAGTGCTAGAGCAGGACTCCAAGAGACCCAGTACTTC. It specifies CSARAGLQETQYF.